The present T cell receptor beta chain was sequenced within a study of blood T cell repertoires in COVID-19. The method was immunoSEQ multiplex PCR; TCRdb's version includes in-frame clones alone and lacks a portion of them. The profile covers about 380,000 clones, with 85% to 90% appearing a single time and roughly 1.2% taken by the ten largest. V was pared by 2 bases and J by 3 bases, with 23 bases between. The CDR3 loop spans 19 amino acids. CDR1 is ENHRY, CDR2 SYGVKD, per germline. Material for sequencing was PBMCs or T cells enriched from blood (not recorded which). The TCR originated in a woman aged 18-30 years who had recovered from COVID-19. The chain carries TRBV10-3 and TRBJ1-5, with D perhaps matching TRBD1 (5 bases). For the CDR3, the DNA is TGTGCCATCAGTGAGGTGAAAGGCCTCAAAACAGGATCCAATCAGCCCCAGCATTTT. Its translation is CAISEVKGLKTGSNQPQHF.